This TCR beta chain was captured by sequencing in a study of blood T cell repertoires in COVID-19. The wider study: Spain, Italy and the United States supplied samples that represented acute and convalescent COVID-19. T cells, B-cell-depleted T cells, or PBMCs supplied cDNA or gDNA.

Per germline, CDR1 MDHEN and CDR2 SYDVKM. The V end was cut by 5 bases, the J end by 5 bases, with 15 bases between. The CDR3 is made up of 14 amino acids. Original processing notes: Amplified reference gene primers provided the basis for estimating nucleated cell counts. Produced via immunoSEQ multiplex PCR; TCRdb's table is partial and in-frame only. The V and J calls and the clone size are those of that table, but D and trimming were determined from the DNA. The data contain around 110,000 clones, roughly 77% of them singletons. The V gene is TRBV28, the J gene TRBJ2-5, with TRBD2 as a possible D gene (6 bases). This TCR came from a man in his 60s with active or convalescent COVID-19. The sample was peripheral blood. CDR3 region: CASSSLGGSETQYF. The CDR3 bases are TGTGCCAGCAGTAGCCTAGGAGGGAGTGAGACCCAGTACTTC.